The 11 T cell receptor beta chains given below trace back to one sample, sequenced in a study of CD8 T cells in ankylosing spondylitis. One entry per CDR3 protein results from TCRdb running MiXCR on the 5' RACE reads. Of 80,000 to 100,000 distinct CDR3 sequences in the sample, about 9.1% were seen once. Sequenced material: blood, either unsorted or a sorted T cell fraction (not recorded which). Receptor source: a male donor with ankylosing spondylitis or in good health (not recorded which).

CDR3 sequence (DNA): TGTGCCAGCAGCTTGGGCCTTAGCAATCAGCCCCAGCATTTT. This codes for CASSLGLSNQPQHF. This chain uses TRBV5-5 with TRBJ1-5; D call uncertain. The V end lost 0 bases, the J end lost 0 bases, and 4 bases lay between the germline ends. This CDR3 region has 14 residues. Germline loops: CDR1 SGHKS, CDR2 YYEKEE (reference sequence).

This clonotype was counted many times. This chain connects TRBV9 to TRBJ2-1; D remains ambiguous. The CDR3 contains 13 residues. Germline CDR1 SGDLS, CDR2 YYNGEE. Trimming removed 0 bases at V and 6 bases at J, with 7 bases between. CDR3 residues: CASSVVPVNEQFF. CDR3 nucleotides: TGTGCCAGCAGCGTAGTTCCAGTCAATGAGCAGTTCTTC.

This clonotype was counted many times. The V and J genes are TRBV28 and TRBJ2-1; tentatively, D is TRBD1 or TRBD2 (7 bases each). Germline CDR1 reads MDHEN; CDR2 reads SYDVKM. V lost 6 bases to trimming and J lost 5 bases, with 17 bases between them. The CDR3 is made up of 15 amino acids. CDR3 in amino acids: CASSSSGGANNEQFF. CDR3 DNA: TGTGCCAGCAGCTCCTCAGGGGGGGCTAACAATGAGCAGTTCTTC.

CDR3 residues: CASSTTDQETQYF. CDR3 sequence (DNA): TGTGCCAGCTCGACGACAGACCAAGAGACCCAGTACTTC. V and J are TRBV18 and TRBJ2-5; D perhaps matches TRBD1 (5 bases). Trimming left V 6 bases short and J 0 bases short, with 8 bases between. Looked up from germline, CDR1 is KGHSH and CDR2 is LQKENI. This CDR3 region has 13 residues.

Worth noting for this clonotype: It may be a read error: a sequence one base away is much more abundant. The chain recombines TRBV20-1 with TRBJ1-5, with D possibly being TRBD1 (5 bases). Germline V gene sequence: CDR1 DFQATT, CDR2 SNEGSKA (reference sequence). The length of the CDR3 is 17 residues. The CDR3 DNA reads as TGCAGTGCTAGAGGAGGGGATCGGCGGTTTGGCAATCTGCCCCAGCATTTT. As protein: CSARGGDRRFGNLPQHF.

In its sample, this clonotype was seen many times. The rearrangement joins TRBV20-1 to TRBJ1-4, with TRBD1 identical over 7 bases. This CDR3 comprises 14 residues. Germline-derived CDR1 and CDR2 are DFQATT and SNEGSKA (reference sequence). V lost 5 bases, J lost 4 bases, and 7 bases stayed unmatched. CDR3 nucleotides: TGCAGTGCTGACGGGACAGCTATTAATGAAAAACTGTTTTTT. Residues: CSADGTAINEKLFF.

The chain employs TRBV3-1 and TRBJ1-1; D gene ambiguous. There are 14 residues in the CDR3. Trimming stripped 0 bases from V and 3 bases from J, with 8 bases between. Germline CDR1 LGHDT, CDR2 YNNKEL (reference sequence). CDR3 nucleotides: TGTGCCAGCAGCCAAGAGGGAGGGTACACTGAAGCTTTCTTT. Its translation: CASSQEGGYTEAFF.

Remarks on this clonotype: The conserved phenylalanine or tryptophan is not found at the CDR3 terminus, so this likely reflects a read error. The V call is TRBV6-5, the J call TRBJ2-5; 8 nucleotides match TRBD2. The CDR3 extends over 16 amino acids. Germline V gives CDR1 MNHEY, CDR2 SVGAGI. J lost 3 bases, V lost 2 bases, and 8 bases had no gene match. CDR3 loop: CASSYGLAGKKETQYL. The CDR3 DNA follows: TGTGCCAGCAGTTACGGGTTAGCGGGGAAGAAAGAGACCCAGTACCTC.

This clonotype was detected many times. The chain links TRBV5-1 to TRBJ2-7, with TRBD1 matching over 8 bases. V lost 4 bases and J lost 4; bases outside the gene matches: 10. Germline CDR1 and CDR2: SGHRS and YFSETQ. CDR3 length equals 15 residues. CDR3 DNA sequence: TGCGCCAGCAGCCCAACAACAGGGGGTGCGTACGAGCAGTACTTC. It codes for CASSPTTGGAYEQYF.

Many counts were recorded for this clonotype. The chain couples TRBV5-4 to TRBJ2-3, with D possibly TRBD2 on 6 matching bases. The CDR3 length is 15 residues. Per germline, CDR1 SGHNT and CDR2 YYREEE (reference sequence). Trimming left V 0 bases short and J 3 bases short, with 11 bases between. In DNA, the CDR3 is TGTGCCAGCAGCTTGGGGAGCGGGCCGACAGATACGCAGTATTTT. Protein product: CASSLGSGPTDTQYF.

A few counts support this clonotype. The chain links TRBV7-9 to TRBJ1-4; a weak D match, TRBD1 (6 bases). Germline CDR1 is SEHNR and CDR2 is FQNEAQ (reference sequence). The germline V and J ends were trimmed by 5 bases and 5 bases, with 21 bases remaining between them. The CDR3 consists of 17 residues. The CDR3 DNA follows: TGTGCCAGCAGCCCAACCGCCCACAGGGAGGGAAATGAAAAACTGTTTTTT. It is translated as CASSPTAHREGNEKLFF.